The 10 T cell receptor beta chains below were found in one sample sequenced in a study of PD-1 blockade in classical Hodgkin lymphoma. Specified time point: cycle 4 day 1 (C4D1), after five to seven weeks of nivolumab. Each patient's relapse followed autologous stem cell transplantation, and brentuximab vedotin exposure varied. Generated by immunoSEQ multiplex PCR, the TCRdb table keeps only in-frame clones and is missing some. The table has 31,000 or so clones, about four fifths seen once; the top ten hold approximately 18%. This specimen consisted of peripheral blood mononuclear cells (PBMCs), obtained before the fourth cycle of nivolumab. These receptors were collected from a human donor with classical Hodgkin lymphoma.

CDR3 protein: CASSLDTGGETQYF. In nucleotides, the CDR3 is TGTGCCAGCAGCTTGGATACCGGCGGGGAGACCCAGTACTTC. The rearrangement joins TRBV5-4 to TRBJ2-5; D is possibly TRBD2 (5 bases). The CDR3 sequence is 14 residues long. The V and J ends lost 0 bases and 5 bases respectively, with 11 bases between them. CDR1 SGHNT and CDR2 YYREEE come from the germline V gene (reference sequence).

V and J are TRBV6-5 and TRBJ1-2; the match to TRBD1 covers 7 bases. Trimming took 7 bases from V and 6 from J; bases not matched to a gene: 11. Germline CDR1 reads MNHEY; CDR2 reads SVGAGI. The CDR3 extends over 14 amino acids. DNA for the CDR3: TGTGCCAGCATTCTAGGGACAGCTTGGGATGGCTACACCTTC. Translating it yields CASILGTAWDGYTF.

In DNA, the CDR3 is TGTGCCAGCACCTTGGGCTCCTATAATTCACCCCTCCACTTT. Translation: CASTLGSYNSPLHF. The chain has TRBV6-5 and TRBJ1-6, with no clear D. The germline V and J ends were trimmed by 7 bases and 0 bases, with 7 bases remaining between them. The germline gives CDR1 MNHEY, CDR2 SVGAGI. The CDR3 is 14 amino acids.

This clone was counted only a few times. CDR3 DNA: TGTGCCAGCACCCACAGGGGGCTGGCCCACGAGCAGTACTTC. It encodes CASTHRGLAHEQYF. V gene TRBV7-9 combines with J gene TRBJ2-7; 9 positions agree with TRBD1. After removal of 7 bases from V and 5 bases from J, the junction contained 9 bases not matched to a gene. From germline, CDR1 is SEHNR and CDR2 FQNEAQ (reference sequence). The CDR3 consists of 14 residues. Complete variable domain (other parts from reference TRBV7-9 and TRBJ2-7): DTGVSQNPRHKITKRGQNVTFRCDPISEHNRLYWYRQTLGQGPEFLTYFQNEAQLEKSRLLSDRFSAERPKGSFSTLEIQRTEQGDSAMYLCASTHRGLAHEQYFGPGTRLTVT.

The rearrangement joins TRBV19 to TRBJ2-2; D possibly corresponds to TRBD1 (6 bases). This CDR3 spans 15 amino acids. With 2 bases removed from V and 3 bases from J, the gap between germline ends came to 10 bases. In germline, CDR1 is LNHDA, CDR2 SQIVND (reference sequence). CDR3 DNA sequence: TGTGCCAGTAGTATAACAGGGTACTACACCGGGGAGCTGTTTTTT. As protein: CASSITGYYTGELFF.

The chain carries TRBV7-6 and TRBJ1-3, with a weak D call TRBD1 (5 bases). Trimming cost V 1 base and J 0 bases, with 13 bases left between them. Germline CDR1 and CDR2: SGHVS and FNYEAQ. This CDR3 contains 17 residues. The CDR3 sequence: CASSLEGVRASGNTIYF. The CDR3, as DNA: TGTGCCAGCAGCTTAGAAGGCGTCAGGGCCTCTGGAAACACCATATATTTT.

This chain uses TRBV28 with TRBJ1-2; no clear D. The germline V gene encodes CDR1 MDHEN and CDR2 SYDVKM. Trimming cost V 5 bases and J 11 bases, with 15 bases left between them. The CDR3 runs 12 residues. This CDR3 reads CASSQLGLGYTF. The CDR3 bases are TGTGCCAGCAGTCAATTAGGGCTCGGGTACACCTTC.

The gene calls are TRBV11-2 and TRBJ1-1; 10 nucleotides agree with TRBD1. Trimming at V came to 6 bases and at J to 0 bases, leaving 7 bases not matched to a gene. Germline loops: CDR1 SGHAT, CDR2 FQNNGV. The CDR3 covers 16 residues. The CDR3 DNA is TGTGCCAGCAGGTCGGGACAGGGGTCCCTGAACACTGAAGCTTTCTTT. Amino acids: CASRSGQGSLNTEAFF.

In its sample, this clone was seen once. The V call is TRBV6-6, the J call TRBJ2-1, with 8 bases lining up with TRBD1. Unmatched junction bases numbered 6, after V lost 9 bases and J lost 2 bases. Germline assignment: CDR1 MNHNY and CDR2 SVGAGI (reference sequence). The CDR3 runs 14 residues. CDR3 sequence reads: CASTDREAYNEQFF. Here the CDR3 DNA reads TGTGCCAGTACGGACAGGGAGGCCTACAATGAGCAGTTCTTC.

The V and J genes are TRBV5-8 and TRBJ2-7; the D call may be TRBD1 or TRBD2 (6 bases each). V lost 1 base to trimming and J lost 9 bases, with 11 bases between them. The germline V gene encodes CDR1 SGHTS and CDR2 YDEGEE. CDR3 length: 12 residues. This CDR3 reads CASSLRGPVQYF. In nucleotides, the CDR3 is TGTGCCAGCAGCTTGCGGGGGCCGGTGCAGTACTTC.